These 19 T cell receptor beta chains originate from one sample sequenced in a study of T cell responses to AZD1222 COVID-19 vaccine. Generated by immunoSEQ multiplex PCR, the TCRdb table keeps only in-frame clones and is missing some. The top ten clones hold under 6% of a sample with 160,000 or so clones, 85% to 95% of them seen once. Sequenced here: peripheral blood, sampled 28 days after the second AZD1222 dose. The receptors originated from an adult who received the AZD1222 COVID-19 vaccine.

This rearrangement joins TRBV9 to TRBJ2-3, with D perhaps TRBD2 (6 bases). Germline V gene lookup returns CDR1 SGDLS and CDR2 YYNGEE. Trimming removed 7 bases at V and 3 bases at J, with 9 bases between. The CDR3 extends over 12 amino acids. CDR3: CASRGGTDTQYF. The CDR3 DNA reads TGTGCCAGCCGTGGGGGGACAGATACGCAGTATTTT.

The rearrangement joins TRBV12-3 or TRBV12-4 to TRBJ1-1; a possible D gene is TRBD1 (6 bases). CDR3 length equals 12 residues. The germline V and J ends were trimmed by 2 bases and 8 bases, with 9 bases remaining between them. The DNA for the CDR3 is TGTGCCAGCAGTTTAATAAGGGGGGAAGCTTTCTTT. Its translation: CASSLIRGEAFF.

The gene calls are TRBV6-6 and TRBJ1-1, with D possibly being TRBD1 (6 bases). Trimming left V 6 bases short and J 1 base short, with 12 bases between. Germline V gene data show CDR1 as MNHNY and CDR2 as SVGAGI (reference sequence). The CDR3 runs to 14 residues. CDR3 DNA: TGTGCCAGCAGCTATAACAGGGAGAACACTGAAGCTTTCTTT. Translated: CASSYNRENTEAFF.

The chain employs TRBV5-1 and TRBJ1-2; TRBD1 aligns across 7 bases. The CDR3 totals 15 residues. Unmatched junction bases numbered 12, after V lost 6 bases and J lost 4 bases. The germline gives CDR1 SGHRS, CDR2 YFSETQ. CDR3 sequence: CASKLTGVGGYGYTF. Written as DNA, the CDR3 is TGCGCCAGCAAACTTACAGGGGTAGGAGGCTATGGCTACACCTTC.

This rearrangement joins TRBV19 to TRBJ1-2, with no clear D. The V gene's germline CDR1 is LNHDA and CDR2 SQIVND (reference sequence). V gave up 11 bases and J gave up 2 bases, with 39 bases separating them. There are 21 residues in the CDR3. The CDR3 spells CAPKATDLAQSTTPENYGYTF. Here the CDR3 DNA reads TGTGCCCCTAAGGCCACGGACCTCGCGCAGTCTACGACCCCAGAAAACTATGGCTACACCTTC.

The chain couples TRBV6-5 to TRBJ2-2; D may be TRBD1 (5 bases). The CDR3 covers 13 residues. The germline gives CDR1 MNHEY, CDR2 SVGAGI. The germline V and J ends were trimmed by 11 bases and 6 bases, with 16 bases remaining between them. As DNA, the CDR3 is TGTGCCGGCCGAGCAGGGTCGCCCGGGGAGCTGTTTTTT. Translated: CAGRAGSPGELFF.

This clone was seen a few times. V usage is TRBV3-1 (or the pseudogene TRBV3-2) and J usage is TRBJ1-2, with D possibly matching TRBD1 (6 bases). The V gene lost 1 base and the J gene lost 7 bases, with 13 bases spanning the gap. The CDR3 has 14 residues. CDR1 and CDR2 from the germline V gene are LGHDT and YNNKEL (reference sequence). Here the CDR3 DNA reads TGTGCCAGCAGCCAAGTGGGGGGCGGAGGTGGCTACACCTTC. Residues: CASSQVGGGGGYTF.

The chain carries TRBV6-2 or TRBV6-3 and TRBJ1-6; possibly TRBD1 for D (5 bases). CDR3 length: 12 residues. Germline loops: CDR1 MNHEY, CDR2 SVGEGT. The V end was cut by 3 bases, the J end by 14 bases, with 11 bases between. In nucleotides, the CDR3 is TGTGCCAGCAGTTATAGGGGTTTTACCCTCCACTTT. Amino acid sequence: CASSYRGFTLHF.

The chain employs TRBV2 and TRBJ2-2, with 7 bases identical to TRBD1. CDR1 is SNHLY and CDR2 is FYNNEI in the germline V gene. This CDR3 has 15 residues. Trimming removed 7 bases from V and 3 bases from J; junction bases left unmatched: 8. This chain's CDR3 is CASKSDRVDTGELFF. Written as DNA, the CDR3 is TGTGCCAGCAAATCAGACAGGGTGGACACCGGGGAGCTGTTTTTT.

The V call is TRBV30, the J call TRBJ1-5; TRBD1 matches 9 bases. Germline loops: CDR1 GTSNPN, CDR2 SVGIG (reference sequence). CDR3 length: 16 residues. J lost 1 base, V lost 2 bases, and 6 bases had no gene match. CDR3 DNA sequence: TGTGCCTGGAGTAGGGACAGGGTTAGGAGCAATCAGCCCCAGCATTTT. Protein: CAWSRDRVRSNQPQHF. The full variable domain, completed using reference TRBV30 and TRBJ1-5, is SQTIHQWPATLVQPVGSPLSLECTVEGTSNPNLYWYRQAAGRGLQLLFYSVGIGQISSEVPQNLSASRPQDRQFILSSKKLLLSDSGFYLCAWSRDRVRSNQPQHFGDGTRLSIL.

In this sample, this clone turned up a few times. The chain carries TRBV24-1 and TRBJ1-1; 8 bases match TRBD1. With V trimmed by 12 bases and J by 4 bases, 15 bases remained unmatched. The germline V gene encodes CDR1 KGHDR and CDR2 SFDVKD. There are 15 residues in the CDR3. The CDR3 nucleotides read TGTGCCTCTTCTTTAACAGGGGGTTCGGGCACTGAAGCTTTCTTT. Protein: CASSLTGGSGTEAFF.

V and J are TRBV11-2 and TRBJ2-7; TRBD2 aligns across 11 bases. Germline CDR1 is SGHAT and CDR2 is FQNNGV. The V and J ends lost 4 bases and 3 bases, in that order; junction bases with no gene match: 8. The CDR3 has 16 residues. The CDR3 DNA is TGTGCCAGCAGCTCCATTAGCGGGAGGGGGTTCTACGAGCAGTACTTC. Translating gives CASSSISGRGFYEQYF.

The rearrangement links TRBV28 to TRBJ1-1; no reliable D call. V lost 3 bases and J lost 5, with 10 bases in between. In germline, CDR1 is MDHEN, CDR2 SYDVKM. The CDR3 is made up of 13 amino acids. DNA for the CDR3: TGTGCCAGCAGTTTTCTGGGTACTACTGAAGCTTTCTTT. This gives the protein CASSFLGTTEAFF.

The chain carries TRBV11-2 and TRBJ2-3, with 8 bases that match TRBD2. The CDR3 sequence is 15 residues long. Germline loops: CDR1 SGHAT, CDR2 FQNNGV. The ends lost 5 bases at V and 2 bases at J; junction bases unmatched: 6. Here the CDR3 DNA reads TGTGCCAGCAGCCTCAGCGGGAGCAACACAGATACGCAGTATTTT. Its translation is CASSLSGSNTDTQYF. Drawing the rest from reference TRBV11-2 and TRBJ2-3, the complete variable domain is EAGVAQSPRYKIIEKRQSVAFWCNPISGHATLYWYQQILGQGPKLLIQFQNNGVVDDSQLPKDRFSAERLKGVDSTLKIQPAKLEDSAVYLCASSLSGSNTDTQYFGPGTRLTVL.

The gene calls are TRBV5-1 and TRBJ2-2; TRBD1 matches 7 bases. The CDR3 runs 15 residues. In germline, CDR1 is SGHRS, CDR2 YFSETQ. Trimming cost V 4 bases and J 0 bases; bases outside gene matches: 3. The CDR3 sequence: CASSGTAANTGELFF. The CDR3 coding sequence is TGCGCCAGCAGCGGGACAGCCGCGAACACCGGGGAGCTGTTTTTT.

V gene TRBV5-1 combines with J gene TRBJ2-7; no clear D. Deletions cut 1 base from V and 6 bases from J, with 8 bases between. This CDR3 has 12 amino acids. Germline V lookup: CDR1 SGHRS, CDR2 YFSETQ. The CDR3 nucleotides are TGCGCCAGCAGCTTGAGGCCGGGCGAGCAGTACTTC. This translates into CASSLRPGEQYF.

V is TRBV19 and J is TRBJ1-2; D not certain. The germline V gene has CDR1 LNHDA and CDR2 SQIVND (reference sequence). The CDR3 has 14 amino acids. The V gene lost 5 bases and the J gene lost 4 bases, with 14 bases spanning the gap. The CDR3 DNA sequence: TGTGCCAGTAGTCATTCGCAGGTTGCCTATGGCTACACCTTC. Encoded protein: CASSHSQVAYGYTF.

The rearrangement links TRBV27 to TRBJ2-3; 10 bases line up with TRBD2. V lost 3 bases, J lost 5 bases, and 5 bases stayed unmatched. The germline CDR1 and CDR2 sequences are MNHEY and SMNVEV (reference sequence). The CDR3 consists of 15 residues. The CDR3: CASSLSGRAIDTQYF. DNA for the CDR3: TGTGCCAGCAGTTTGAGCGGGAGGGCCATAGATACGCAGTATTTT.

This clone appeared once. This chain links TRBV18 with TRBJ1-2; possible D gene TRBD1, 5 bases. The germline V gene has CDR1 KGHSH and CDR2 LQKENI. Deletions cut 3 bases from V and 4 bases from J, with 15 bases between. The CDR3 is 15 amino acids. CDR3 DNA: TGTGCCAGCTCACCCTCGGGGGGACCTACCTATGGCTACACCTTC. It encodes CASSPSGGPTYGYTF.